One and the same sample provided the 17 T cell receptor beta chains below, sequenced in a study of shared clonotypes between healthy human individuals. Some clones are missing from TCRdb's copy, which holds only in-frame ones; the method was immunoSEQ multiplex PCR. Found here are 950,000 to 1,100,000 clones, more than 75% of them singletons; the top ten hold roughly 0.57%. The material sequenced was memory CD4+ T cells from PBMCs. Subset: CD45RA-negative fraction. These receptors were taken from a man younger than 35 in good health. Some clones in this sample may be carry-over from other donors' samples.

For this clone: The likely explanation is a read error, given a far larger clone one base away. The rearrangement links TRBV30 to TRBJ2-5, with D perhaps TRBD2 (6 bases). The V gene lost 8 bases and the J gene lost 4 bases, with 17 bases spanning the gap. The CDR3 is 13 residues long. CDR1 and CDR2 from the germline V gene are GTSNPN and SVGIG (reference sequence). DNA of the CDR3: TGTGCCCGGAACCATCCGGGAGTAGAGACCCAGTACTTC. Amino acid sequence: CARNHPGVETQYF.

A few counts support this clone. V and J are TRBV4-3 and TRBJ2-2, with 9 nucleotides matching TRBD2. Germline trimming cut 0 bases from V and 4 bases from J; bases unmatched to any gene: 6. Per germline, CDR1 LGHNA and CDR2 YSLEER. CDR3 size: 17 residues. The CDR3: CASSQDLAGGSTGELFF. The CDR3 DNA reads TGCGCCAGCAGCCAAGATCTGGCGGGAGGGAGCACCGGGGAGCTGTTTTTT.

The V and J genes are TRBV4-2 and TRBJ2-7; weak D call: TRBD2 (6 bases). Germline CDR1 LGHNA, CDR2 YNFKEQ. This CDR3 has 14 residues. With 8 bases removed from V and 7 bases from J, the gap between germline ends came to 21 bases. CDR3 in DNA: TGTGCCAGCGGAGGGACCCTAACCAATGGTGAGCAGTACTTC. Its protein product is CASGGTLTNGEQYF.

DNA of the CDR3: TGTGCCAGCAGTTTGAGCCGACAGCATAATTCACCCCTCCACTTT. Translated, it gives CASSLSRQHNSPLHF. The rearrangement links TRBV6-5 to TRBJ1-6, with D perhaps TRBD1 (5 bases). Between the trimmed V and J ends, which lost 4 bases and 5 bases, there was a span of 12 bases. There are 15 residues in the CDR3. Germline lookup yields CDR1 MNHEY and CDR2 SVGAGI.

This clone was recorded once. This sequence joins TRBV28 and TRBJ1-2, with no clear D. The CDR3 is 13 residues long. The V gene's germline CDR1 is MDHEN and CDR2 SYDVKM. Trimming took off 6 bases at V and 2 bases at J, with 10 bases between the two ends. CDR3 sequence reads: CASRKDGNYGYTF. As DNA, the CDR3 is TGTGCCAGCAGAAAGGACGGAAACTATGGCTACACCTTC.

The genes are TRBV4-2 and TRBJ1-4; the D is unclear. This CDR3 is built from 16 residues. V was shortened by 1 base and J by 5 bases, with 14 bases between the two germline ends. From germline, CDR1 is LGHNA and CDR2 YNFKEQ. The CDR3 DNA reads TGTGCCAGCAGCCAAGTAACGACTACTGACAATGAAAAACTGTTTTTT. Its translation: CASSQVTTTDNEKLFF.

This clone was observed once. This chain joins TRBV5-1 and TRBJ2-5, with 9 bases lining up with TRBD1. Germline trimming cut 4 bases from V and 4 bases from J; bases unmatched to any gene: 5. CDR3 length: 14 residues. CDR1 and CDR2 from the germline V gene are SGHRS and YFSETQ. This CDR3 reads CASSGTGGTETQYF. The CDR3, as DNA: TGCGCCAGCAGCGGTACAGGGGGCACAGAGACCCAGTACTTC. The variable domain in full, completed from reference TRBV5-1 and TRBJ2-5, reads KAGVTQTPRYLIKTRGQQVTLSCSPISGHRSVSWYQQTPGQGLQFLFEYFSETQRNKGNFPGRFSGRQFSNSRSEMNVSTLELGDSALYLCASSGTGGTETQYFGPGTRLLVL.

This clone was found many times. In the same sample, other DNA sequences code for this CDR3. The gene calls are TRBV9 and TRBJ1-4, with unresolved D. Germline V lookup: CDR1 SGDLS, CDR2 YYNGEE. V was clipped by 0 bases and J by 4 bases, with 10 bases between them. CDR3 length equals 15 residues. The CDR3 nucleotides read TGTGCCAGCAGCGTAGACGGGGAATATAATGAAAAACTGTTTTTT. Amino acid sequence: CASSVDGEYNEKLFF.

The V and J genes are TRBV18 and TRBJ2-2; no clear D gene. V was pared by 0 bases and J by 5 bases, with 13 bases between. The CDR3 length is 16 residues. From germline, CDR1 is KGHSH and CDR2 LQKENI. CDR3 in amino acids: CASSPPGQVGTGELFF. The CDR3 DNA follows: TGTGCCAGCTCACCACCTGGCCAGGTTGGGACCGGGGAGCTGTTTTTT.

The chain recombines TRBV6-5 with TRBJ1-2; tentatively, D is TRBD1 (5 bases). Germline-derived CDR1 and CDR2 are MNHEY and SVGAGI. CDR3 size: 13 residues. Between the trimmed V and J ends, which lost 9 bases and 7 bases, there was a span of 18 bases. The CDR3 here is CARVGGGAAGYTF. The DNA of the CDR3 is TGTGCCAGAGTGGGCGGGGGAGCGGCTGGCTACACCTTC.

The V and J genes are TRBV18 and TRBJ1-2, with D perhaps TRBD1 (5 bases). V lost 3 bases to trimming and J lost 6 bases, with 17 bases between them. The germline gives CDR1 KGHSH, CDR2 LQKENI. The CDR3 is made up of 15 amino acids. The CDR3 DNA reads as TGTGCCAGCTCACCGATAACCGGGACTTTGGATGGCTACACCTTC. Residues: CASSPITGTLDGYTF.

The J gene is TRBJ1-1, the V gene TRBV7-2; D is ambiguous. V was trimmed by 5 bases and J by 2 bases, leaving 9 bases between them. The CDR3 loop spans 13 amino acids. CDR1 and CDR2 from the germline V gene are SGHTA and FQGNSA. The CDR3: CASSQDGNTEAFF. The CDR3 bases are TGTGCCAGCAGCCAAGACGGAAACACTGAAGCTTTCTTT.

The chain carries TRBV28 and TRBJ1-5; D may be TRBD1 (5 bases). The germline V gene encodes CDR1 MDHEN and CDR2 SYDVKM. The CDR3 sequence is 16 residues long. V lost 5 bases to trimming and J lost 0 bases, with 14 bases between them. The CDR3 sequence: CASSAFGGDSNQPQHF. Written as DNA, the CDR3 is TGTGCCAGCAGTGCATTTGGGGGGGATAGCAATCAGCCCCAGCATTTT.

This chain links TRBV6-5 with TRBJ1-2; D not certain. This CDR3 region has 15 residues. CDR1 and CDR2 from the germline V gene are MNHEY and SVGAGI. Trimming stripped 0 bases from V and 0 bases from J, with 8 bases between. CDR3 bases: TGTGCCAGCAGTTACTCAGCGCAAACTAACTATGGCTACACCTTC. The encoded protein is CASSYSAQTNYGYTF.

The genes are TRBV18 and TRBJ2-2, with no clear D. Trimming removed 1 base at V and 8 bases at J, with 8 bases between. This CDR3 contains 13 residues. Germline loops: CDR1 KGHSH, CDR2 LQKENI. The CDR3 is CASSPQDSGELFF. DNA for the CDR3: TGTGCCAGCTCACCACAGGATTCGGGGGAGCTGTTTTTT.

CDR3 amino acids: CATSRENTEAFF. DNA for the CDR3: TGTGCCACCAGCAGAGAGAACACTGAAGCTTTCTTT. The rearrangement uses TRBV15 and TRBJ1-1; D uncertain. V lost 0 bases, J lost 1 base, and 0 bases lay in between. Germline V gene lookup returns CDR1 LNHNV and CDR2 YYDKDF (reference sequence). This CDR3 is built from 12 residues.

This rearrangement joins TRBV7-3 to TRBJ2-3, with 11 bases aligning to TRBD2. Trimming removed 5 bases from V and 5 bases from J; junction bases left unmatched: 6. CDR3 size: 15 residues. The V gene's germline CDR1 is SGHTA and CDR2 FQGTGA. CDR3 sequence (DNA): TGTGCCAGCAGCCCCACTAGCGGGAGTGTAGATACGCAGTATTTT. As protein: CASSPTSGSVDTQYF.